Presented here are 8 T cell receptor beta chains from one specimen sequenced in a study of blood T cell repertoires in COVID-19. Produced via immunoSEQ multiplex PCR; TCRdb's table is partial and in-frame only. The profile covers more than 95,000 clones, with around 81% appearing a single time and 3.5% to 5% taken by the ten largest. Source material: peripheral blood. These TCRs come from a man between 60 and 75 years old with acute or convalescent COVID-19.

J is TRBJ2-2 and V is TRBV5-1; D is possibly TRBD2 (5 bases). The CDR3 length is 15 residues. Looked up from germline, CDR1 is SGHRS and CDR2 is YFSETQ. Trimming removed 0 bases at V and 5 bases at J, with 11 bases between. The CDR3 loop is CASSLDGIGTGELFF. The CDR3 DNA reads as TGCGCCAGCAGCTTGGACGGGATAGGTACCGGGGAGCTGTTTTTT.

This chain uses TRBV19 with TRBJ1-6; perhaps TRBD1 as D (6 bases). Germline CDR1 is LNHDA and CDR2 is SQIVND (reference sequence). Trimming took 10 bases from V and 8 from J, leaving 15 bases between them. CDR3 length equals 13 residues. The CDR3: CATRRQVDSPLHF. The DNA of the CDR3 is TGTGCCACCAGAAGACAGGTCGATTCACCCCTCCACTTT. Looking up the rest from reference TRBV19 and TRBJ1-6 gives the full variable domain: DGGITQSPKYLFRKEGQNVTLSCEQNLNHDAMYWYRQDPGQGLRLIYYSQIVNDFQKGDIAEGYSVSREKKESFPLTVTSAQKNPTAFYLCATRRQVDSPLHFGNGTRLTVT.

V and J are TRBV6-2 or TRBV6-3 and TRBJ2-1; tentatively, D is TRBD2 (5 bases). Trimming stripped 2 bases from V and 8 bases from J, with 7 bases between. The CDR3 contains 12 residues. Germline V gene lookup returns CDR1 MNHEY and CDR2 SVGEGT. This CDR3 reads CASSYGRDEQFF. The CDR3 DNA sequence: TGTGCCAGCAGTTACGGGCGGGATGAGCAGTTCTTC.

This chain connects TRBV4-3 to TRBJ1-3; 8 bases align to TRBD1. CDR1 is LGHNA, CDR2 YSLEER, per germline. The V and J ends lost 6 bases and 2 bases, in that order; junction bases with no gene match: 9. This CDR3 contains 16 residues. The CDR3 sequence is CASSHGQGQTGNTIYF. In nucleotides, the CDR3 is TGCGCCAGCAGTCACGGACAGGGTCAAACTGGAAACACCATATATTTT.

The sample holds a few counts of this clone. V and J are TRBV11-3 and TRBJ2-3; 8 positions match TRBD2. V lost 1 base and J lost 0; bases outside the gene matches: 3. Germline V gene lookup returns CDR1 SGHNT and CDR2 YENEEA. This CDR3 spans 16 amino acids. The CDR3 region is CASSLVAGPSTDTQYF. For the CDR3, the DNA is TGTGCCAGCAGCTTAGTAGCGGGGCCTAGCACAGATACGCAGTATTTT.

This chain connects TRBV20-1 to TRBJ1-1, with 8 nucleotides matching TRBD1. CDR3 length: 11 amino acids. The V gene's germline CDR1 is DFQATT and CDR2 SNEGSKA (reference sequence). After removal of 4 bases from V and 11 bases from J, the junction contained 6 bases not matched to a gene. This chain's CDR3 is CSATGGKAAFF. In DNA form, the CDR3 reads TGCAGTGCTACAGGGGGCAAGGCGGCTTTCTTT.

V and J are TRBV2 and TRBJ1-1; 8 nucleotides line up with TRBD1. This CDR3 comprises 15 residues. V shed 10 bases and J 1 base; nucleotides not matched to a gene: 11. Per the germline V gene, CDR1 is SNHLY and CDR2 is FYNNEI. Written as DNA, the CDR3 is TGTGCCAAATACCAACAGGGGGAACGGAACACTGAAGCTTTCTTT. The encoded protein is CAKYQQGERNTEAFF.

The V gene is TRBV7-7, the J gene TRBJ2-5, with TRBD2 matching 7 bases. In germline, CDR1 is SSHAT, CDR2 FNYEAQ (reference sequence). V was pared by 1 base and J by 1 base, with 3 bases of the junction left unmatched. The length of the CDR3 is 15 residues. The CDR3 loop is CASSLGGSTQETQYF. The DNA of the CDR3 is TGTGCCAGCAGCTTAGGCGGGAGTACCCAAGAGACCCAGTACTTC.